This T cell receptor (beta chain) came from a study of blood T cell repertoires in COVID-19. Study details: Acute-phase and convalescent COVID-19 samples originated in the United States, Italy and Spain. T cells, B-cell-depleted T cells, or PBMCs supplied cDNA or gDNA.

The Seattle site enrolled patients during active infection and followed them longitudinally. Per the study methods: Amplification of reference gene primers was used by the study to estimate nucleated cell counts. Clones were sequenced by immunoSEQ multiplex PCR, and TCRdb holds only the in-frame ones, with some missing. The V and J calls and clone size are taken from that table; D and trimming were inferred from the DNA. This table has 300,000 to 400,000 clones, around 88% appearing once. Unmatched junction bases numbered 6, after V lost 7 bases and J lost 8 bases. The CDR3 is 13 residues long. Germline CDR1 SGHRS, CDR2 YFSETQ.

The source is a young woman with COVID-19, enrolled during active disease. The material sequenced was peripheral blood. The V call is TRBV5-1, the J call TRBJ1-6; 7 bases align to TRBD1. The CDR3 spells CASQRQGDSPLHF. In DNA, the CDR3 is TGCGCCAGCCAAAGACAGGGCGATTCACCCCTCCACTTT.